This is a list of T cell receptor beta chains from one sample in a study of T cells in Graves' hyperthyroidism and ophthalmopathy. TCRdb processed the multiplex PCR reads anew with MiXCR; each CDR3 protein has one entry. The repertoire holds 700,000 or so distinct CDR3 sequences, with around 13% as singletons. The sequenced sample consisted of blood. Receptor source: a woman aged 50 to 65 with Graves' ophthalmopathy. Each CDR3 is given with its conserved first and last residue. D genes are given only for firm matches. Not all rows give a size; the values are once, few, many and, for expanded clones, a class.

D gene	clone size	V gene	J gene	CDR3 protein	CDR3 DNA
-	-	TRBV4-3	TRBJ1-1	CASSQERGRNTEAFF	TGCGCCAGCAGCCAAGAACGGGGGCGAAACACTGAAGCTTTCTTT
-	-	TRBV9	TRBJ1-6	CASSPRGSYNSPLHF	TGTGCCAGCAGCCCACGAGGCTCCTATAATTCACCCCTCCACTTT
TRBD2	-	TRBV12-5	TRBJ2-4	CASGLVLWGGSKNIQYF	TGTGCTAGTGGTTTGGTACTCTGGGGGGGATCCAAAAACATTCAGTACTTC
-	many	TRBV20-1	TRBJ2-1	CSARDEGRSYNEQFF	TGCAGTGCTAGAGATGAGGGGCGTTCCTACAATGAGCAGTTCTTC
TRBD1	-	TRBV28	TRBJ2-3	CASSLGGQGFDTQYF	TGTGCCAGCAGTTTGGGGGGACAGGGGTTTGATACGCAGTATTTT
TRBD1	few	TRBV12-3/TRBV12-4	TRBJ2-2	CASSLTGGASTGELFF	TGTGCCAGCAGTTTAACAGGGGGCGCGTCCACCGGGGAGCTGTTTTTT
TRBD1	-	TRBV18	TRBJ1-4	CASSLLDRGEKLFF	TGTGCCAGCTCACTTCTGGACAGGGGGGAAAAACTGTTTTTT
TRBD1	-	TRBV4-1	TRBJ2-3	CASSQVTGADTQYF	TGCGCCAGCAGCCAAGTTACAGGGGCAGATACGCAGTATTTT
TRBD2	-	TRBV11-2	TRBJ2-1	CASSPLTSGISYNEQFF	TGTGCCAGCAGCCCCCTCACTAGCGGGATTAGCTACAATGAGCAGTTCTTC
TRBD1	many	TRBV27	TRBJ1-1	CASSWDRGPGTEAFF	TGTGCCAGCAGCTGGGACAGGGGGCCTGGGACTGAAGCTTTCTTT